Listed below are T cell receptor beta chains from one sample, sequenced in a study of T cell repertoires in cytomegalovirus infection. TCRdb re-analysed the reads in MiXCR, keeping a single row per CDR3 protein. The table lists over 45,000 distinct CDR3 sequences, over 15% of them singletons. The antigens these receptors bind are not known. The source material was CD8+ T cells from cultured PBMCs, sampled from culture after CMV antigen stimulation. These receptors originate from a human donor in good health (CMV status not recorded). Some clones in this sample may be carry-over from other donors' samples. Both conserved end residues are part of each CDR3. D genes are given only for firm matches. Not all rows give a size; the values are once, few, many and, for expanded clones, a class.

v_gene,d_gene,j_gene,abundance,CDR3aa,CDR3nt
TRBV7-2,-,TRBJ1-5,few,CASSLGGISQPQHF,TGTGCCAGCAGCTTAGGAGGTATTAGCCAGCCCCAGCATTTT
TRBV5-5,-,TRBJ1-2,medium-sized,CASRTIGYGYTF,TGTGCCAGCCGCACGATTGGGTATGGCTACACCTTC
TRBV29-1,-,TRBJ2-7,few,CSVGPSRGSSYEQYF,TGCAGCGTTGGCCCTTCGAGGGGGAGCTCCTACGAGCAGTACTTC
TRBV7-8,TRBD1,TRBJ1-2,many,CASSLAGQGRHF,TGTGCCAGCAGCTTAGCAGGACAGGGCAGGCACTTC
TRBV7-8,TRBD1,TRBJ1-6,-,CASSLDRDRGSYNSPLHF,TGTGCCAGCAGCTTGGACCGAGACAGGGGCTCCTATAATTCACCCCTCCACTTT
TRBV20-1,TRBD2,TRBJ2-7,many,CSARRLAGGSYEQYF,TGCAGTGCTAGAAGGTTAGCGGGAGGTTCCTACGAGCAGTACTTC
TRBV4-3,-,TRBJ2-4,few,CASSQGPGSDIQYF,TGCGCCAGCAGCCAGGGACCGGGATCTGACATTCAGTACTTC
TRBV4-1,TRBD2,TRBJ2-1,-,CASSQLGLAGVNEQFF,TGCGCCAGCAGCCAACTTGGACTAGCGGGAGTCAATGAGCAGTTCTTC
TRBV20-1,TRBD2,TRBJ2-3,-,CSARDYRTSGRGTDTQYF,TGCAGTGCTAGAGATTATCGGACTAGCGGGAGGGGTACAGATACGCAGTATTTT
TRBV15,TRBD1,TRBJ2-2,few,CATSDPWDRNRVNTGELFF,TGTGCCACCAGCGATCCCTGGGACAGGAATAGGGTGAACACCGGGGAGCTGTTTTTT
TRBV28,TRBD2,TRBJ2-1,-,CASSATSGRPYNEQFF,TGTGCCAGCAGTGCGACTAGCGGGAGACCCTACAATGAGCAGTTCTTC
TRBV7-6,-,TRBJ2-1,few,CASSPGGRSYNEQFF,TGTGCCAGCAGCCCCGGGGGACGCTCCTACAATGAGCAGTTCTTC
TRBV7-3,-,TRBJ2-2,once,CASSLIGTGNTGELFF,TGTGCCAGCAGCTTAATTGGGACTGGGAACACCGGGGAGCTGTTTTTT
TRBV6-6,-,TRBJ2-1,-,CDSSYSWDPPYNEQFF,TGTGACAGCAGTTACTCATGGGACCCCCCATACAATGAGCAGTTCTTC
TRBV20-1,-,TRBJ1-3,-,CSARARTAGNTIYF,TGCAGTGCTAGAGCCCGGACTGCCGGAAACACCATATATTTT
TRBV11-2,-,TRBJ2-2,-,CASSFSGAGELFF,TGTGCCAGCAGCTTCAGTGGGGCCGGGGAGCTGTTTTTT
TRBV11-2,-,TRBJ1-2,-,CASSLEGYGYTF,TGTGCCAGCAGCTTAGAGGGCTATGGCTACACCTTC
TRBV19,TRBD2,TRBJ2-3,few,CASTRTSGTDTQYF,TGTGCCAGTACAAGGACTAGCGGCACAGATACGCAGTATTTT
TRBV14,TRBD2,TRBJ2-1,-,CASSQDPLRGLAVSYNEQFF,TGTGCCAGCAGCCAAGACCCGCTCAGAGGACTAGCGGTCTCCTACAATGAGCAGTTCTTC
TRBV12-3/TRBV12-4,TRBD2,TRBJ2-5,few,CASSYAPGLATQETQYF,TGTGCCAGCAGTTATGCCCCGGGACTAGCAACTCAAGAGACCCAGTACTTC
TRBV7-9,TRBD1,TRBJ1-1,few,CASSLEGQMNTEAFF,TGTGCCAGCAGCTTAGAGGGACAGATGAACACTGAAGCTTTCTTT
TRBV6-5,TRBD2,TRBJ2-5,-,CASSYAATSGRGETQYF,TGTGCCAGCAGTTATGCCGCGACTAGCGGGAGAGGGGAGACCCAGTACTTC
TRBV7-2,-,TRBJ2-7,-,CASSFTGSYYEQYF,TGTGCCAGCAGCTTTACAGGATCTTACTACGAGCAGTACTTC
TRBV7-8,-,TRBJ2-3,few,CASSFGQASGWTDTQYF,TGTGCCAGCAGCTTCGGTCAAGCTTCGGGATGGACAGATACGCAGTATTTT
TRBV19,-,TRBJ1-5,-,CASSIGDANQPQHF,TGTGCCAGTAGTATTGGGGACGCCAATCAGCCCCAGCATTTT
TRBV7-2,-,TRBJ2-7,many,CASSLGGVSYEQYF,TGTGCCAGCAGCTTAGGGGGAGTTTCTTACGAGCAGTACTTC
TRBV7-6,-,TRBJ2-2,-,CASSLIPGTRELFF,TGTGCCAGCAGCTTAATCCCCGGGACCCGCGAGCTGTTTTTT
TRBV28,TRBD2,TRBJ2-3,-,CASSPIAGGRTDTQYF,TGTGCCAGCAGTCCAATAGCGGGAGGACGAACAGATACGCAGTATTTT
TRBV2,TRBD2,TRBJ2-3,-,CASSVRGGSADTQYF,TGTGCCAGCAGTGTTCGGGGGGGGTCAGCAGATACGCAGTATTTT
TRBV7-3,-,TRBJ1-3,few,CASSLTGTGNTIYF,TGTGCCAGCAGCTTAACAGGGACTGGAAACACCATATATTTT
TRBV7-8,-,TRBJ2-7,few,CASSLALGGVHYEQYF,TGTGCCAGCAGCTTAGCGTTGGGCGGAGTACACTACGAGCAGTACTTC
TRBV7-2,-,TRBJ1-6,-,CASSLGSYNSPLHF,TGTGCCAGCAGCTTAGGCTCCTATAATTCACCCCTCCACTTT
TRBV7-2,TRBD1,TRBJ2-5,few,CASSLANRDRAPQYF,TGTGCCAGCAGCTTAGCCAACCGGGACAGGGCCCCCCAATACTTC
TRBV27,TRBD1,TRBJ2-7,-,CASTWTGSSYEQYF,TGTGCCAGCACCTGGACAGGGTCATCCTACGAGCAGTACTTC
TRBV7-8,TRBD1,TRBJ2-2,many,CASSPRQGVGELFF,TGTGCCAGCAGCCCCAGACAGGGGGTCGGGGAGCTGTTTTTT
TRBV28,TRBD1,TRBJ1-6,many,CASKLRTGRVSPLHF,TGTGCCAGCAAACTTAGGACAGGGCGCGTTTCACCCCTCCACTTT
TRBV28,-,TRBJ1-3,-,CASSPRGIGNTIYF,TGTGCCAGCAGCCCCCGGGGCATCGGAAACACCATATATTTT
TRBV7-8,TRBD2,TRBJ2-7,few,CASSGSGGSYEQYF,TGTGCCAGCAGCGGTAGCGGGGGATCCTACGAGCAGTACTTC